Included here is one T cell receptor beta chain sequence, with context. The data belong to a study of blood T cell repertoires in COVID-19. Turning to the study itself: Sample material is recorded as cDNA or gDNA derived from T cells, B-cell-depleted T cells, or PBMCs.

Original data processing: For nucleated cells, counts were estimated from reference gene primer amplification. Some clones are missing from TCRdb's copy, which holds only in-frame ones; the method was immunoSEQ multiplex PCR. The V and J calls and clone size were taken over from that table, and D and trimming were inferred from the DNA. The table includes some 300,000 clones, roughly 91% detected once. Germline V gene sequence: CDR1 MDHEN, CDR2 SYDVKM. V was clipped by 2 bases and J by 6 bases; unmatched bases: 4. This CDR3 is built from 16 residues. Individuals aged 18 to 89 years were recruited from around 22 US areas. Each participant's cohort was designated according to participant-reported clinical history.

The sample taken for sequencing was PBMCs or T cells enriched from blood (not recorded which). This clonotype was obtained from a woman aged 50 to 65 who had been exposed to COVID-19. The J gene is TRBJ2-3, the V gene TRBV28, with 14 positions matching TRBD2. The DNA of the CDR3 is TGTGCCAGCAGTTTACGACTAGCGGGGGGGAGGGATACGCAGTATTTT. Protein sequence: CASSLRLAGGRDTQYF.